A selection of T cell receptor beta chains follows, all from one sample in a study of human T cells and chemical hapten exposure. TCRdb recomputed calls from the RACE reads with MiXCR, one row per CDR3 protein. The sample holds roughly 72,000 distinct CDR3 sequences, under 13% seen once. Sequenced here: whole blood, sampled in connection with sensitization to the hapten diphenylcyclopropenone (DPC). Source of these receptors: a woman in her forties or fifties with alopecia areata. Some clones in this sample may be carry-over from other donors' samples. Each CDR3 is given with its conserved first and last residue. Fields, in order: CDR3 protein, D gene, V gene, clone size. A D gene is named only where the DNA matches it firmly. Size values are once, few and many counts, or a class for expanded clones, and some rows have none.

CASSPRGALHNSPLHF | TRBD1 | TRBV28 | few
CASSLGTGENQPQHF | TRBD1 | TRBV18 | NA
CAISESRTSGAYNEQFF | TRBD2 | TRBV10-3 | few
CSAADRVGRTEAFF | TRBD1 | TRBV20-1 | many
CSVESGLAGGEQFF | TRBD2 | TRBV29-1 | few
CSARGPLGINTDTQYF | NA | TRBV20-1 | many
CASSGRAEAYEQYF | NA | TRBV7-9 | few
CASSLAGAGTIQETQYF | NA | TRBV5-1 | NA
CASSHPQGTGESPLHF | TRBD1 | TRBV4-1 | NA
CASSFVGPYYNEQFF | NA | TRBV5-6 | NA
CASSPPEGGPSEQYF | TRBD2 | TRBV28 | many
CASSLSGLNEKLFF | NA | TRBV12-3/TRBV12-4 | many
CSAGGELTSSYNEQFF | TRBD2 | TRBV20-1 | NA
CASKLQGASNTGELFF | TRBD1 | TRBV6-1 | few
CASSLLGKGTDTQYF | NA | TRBV7-8 | few
CASNSQGAVGNQPQHF | TRBD1 | TRBV27 | many
CASSSTPGGGYEQYF | TRBD2 | TRBV7-9 | NA
CSAPLTSGIGNEQFF | TRBD2 | TRBV20-1 | NA
CASSKAGANVLTF | NA | TRBV11-2 | few
CASSTGGDLISYEQYF | TRBD2 | TRBV6-6 | NA
CASSPREGYEQYF | NA | TRBV5-1 | many
CASSRSTAYNEQFF | NA | TRBV7-9 | NA
CSVDPTSGSQETQYF | TRBD2 | TRBV29-1 | medium-sized
CASSPGGTNYNEQFF | TRBD2 | TRBV14 | NA
CASSYEEGSAGPQHF | NA | TRBV6-2/TRBV6-3 | medium-sized
CATAALGRTDTQYF | NA | TRBV19 | NA
CASNRQGGLSSYNEQFF | TRBD1 | TRBV6-1 | many
CASSATLRGLEAFF | NA | TRBV28 | NA
CAWSPRPYNEQFF | NA | TRBV30 | NA
CSVESGQGLTEAFF | NA | TRBV29-1 | many
CASSLVYGDSQPQHF | TRBD1 | TRBV5-5 | NA
CATRSQAGEKAEKLFF | NA | TRBV24-1 | NA
CASRVREVYNEQFF | TRBD2 | TRBV27 | few
CSARWQGEKLFF | NA | TRBV20-1 | few
CASSTDTNNEQFF | NA | TRBV6-2/TRBV6-3 | NA
CASSSGLAGPGELFF | TRBD2 | TRBV5-1 | many